This TCR beta chain was sequenced in a study of T cells of healthy individuals. TCRdb re-analysed the 5' RACE reads in MiXCR, keeping a single row per CDR3 protein. In the table there are 55,000 to 65,000 distinct CDR3 sequences, 15% to 20% of which are singletons. CDR1 MNHEY and CDR2 SVGAGI come from the germline V gene. The V and J ends lost 0 bases and 3 bases respectively, with 12 bases between them. The CDR3 runs 15 residues. This TCR was recovered from a human donor in good health. This chain links TRBV6-5 with TRBJ2-7; a possible D gene is TRBD2 (6 bases). Written as DNA, the CDR3 is TGTGCCAGCAGTTACTCGGAAGCAGCGGGCTACGAGCAGTACTTC. It encodes CASSYSEAAGYEQYF.